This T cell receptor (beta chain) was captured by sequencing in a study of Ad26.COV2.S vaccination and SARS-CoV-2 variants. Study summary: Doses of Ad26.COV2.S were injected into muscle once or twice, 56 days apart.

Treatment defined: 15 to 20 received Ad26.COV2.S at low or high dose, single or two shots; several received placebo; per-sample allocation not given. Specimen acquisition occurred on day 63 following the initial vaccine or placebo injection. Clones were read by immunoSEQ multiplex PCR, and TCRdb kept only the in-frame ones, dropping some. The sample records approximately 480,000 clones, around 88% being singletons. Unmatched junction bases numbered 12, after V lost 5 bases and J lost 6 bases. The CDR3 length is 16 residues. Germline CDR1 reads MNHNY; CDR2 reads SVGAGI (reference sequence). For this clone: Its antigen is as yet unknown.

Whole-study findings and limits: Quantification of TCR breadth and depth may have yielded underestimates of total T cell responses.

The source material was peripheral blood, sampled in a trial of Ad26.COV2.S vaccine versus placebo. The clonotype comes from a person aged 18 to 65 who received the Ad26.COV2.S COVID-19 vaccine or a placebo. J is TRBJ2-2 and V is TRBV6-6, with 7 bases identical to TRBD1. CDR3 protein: CASSTQTGIGSGELFF. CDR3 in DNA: TGTGCCAGCAGTACGCAGACAGGGATTGGGTCCGGGGAGCTGTTTTTT.